A single sample gave rise to the 2 T cell receptor beta chains below, sequenced in a study of OX40 agonist ivuxolimab in advanced cancers. Libraries were prepared by immunoSEQ multiplex PCR; TCRdb keeps only in-frame clonotypes and omits some of them. The repertoire consists of tens of thousands of clones, with 70% to 90% occurring once and the leading ten covering approximately 1.3%. The sample here was CD4+ or CD8+ T cells sorted from blood, taken in a trial of the OX40 agonist ivuxolimab. The receptors were sampled from an adult with an advanced solid tumor such as melanoma, head and neck, liver or kidney cancer.

This chain joins TRBV6-6 and TRBJ1-4; D gene ambiguous. V lost 3 bases to trimming and J lost 5 bases, with 7 bases between them. This CDR3 region has 13 residues. Germline CDR1 and CDR2: MNHNY and SVGAGI (reference sequence). The CDR3 is CASSYWSNEKLFF. The CDR3 DNA reads as TGTGCCAGCAGTTATTGGTCCAATGAAAAACTGTTTTTT.

This clone has just a few counts. The CDR3 coding sequence is TGTGCCAGCAGCTTACTAGCGGGGGGACAAGATACGCAGTATTTT. Protein sequence: CASSLLAGGQDTQYF. This chain joins TRBV7-9 and TRBJ2-3; TRBD2 matches 11 bases. Germline values: CDR1 SEHNR, CDR2 FQNEAQ (reference sequence). V was pared by 2 bases and J by 5 bases, with 3 bases of the junction left unmatched. The CDR3 loop spans 15 amino acids.